Following are 11 T cell receptor beta chains from one sample sequenced in a study of control samples from healthy donors and cancer patients. Assay used: immunoSEQ multiplex PCR; TCRdb lists only in-frame clones, some missing. The sample includes over 70,000 clones, less than 90% of them seen just once. The sequenced material came from blood. All receptors come from a woman aged 60-75 years in good health.

The chain uses TRBV11-2 and TRBJ2-3, with TRBD1 identical over 7 bases. CDR1 is SGHAT, CDR2 FQNNGV, per germline. There are 17 residues in the CDR3. Trimming cost V 5 bases and J 5 bases; bases outside gene matches: 16. CDR3 bases: TGTGCCAGCAGCCCTGTGCTAGGACAGGAGATTGTAGATACGCAGTATTTT. Translated: CASSPVLGQEIVDTQYF.

This chain uses TRBV5-5 with TRBJ2-3, with 12 bases fitting TRBD2. Per the germline V gene, CDR1 is SGHKS and CDR2 is YYEKEE (reference sequence). This CDR3 contains 17 residues. Germline trimming cut 4 bases from V and 6 bases from J; bases unmatched to any gene: 12. The CDR3 sequence: CASSGGRLAGVPDTQYF. The CDR3 coding sequence is TGTGCCAGCAGCGGAGGGCGACTAGCGGGAGTTCCGGATACGCAGTATTTT.

V usage is TRBV4-3 and J usage is TRBJ2-1; a possible D gene is TRBD2 (5 bases). The V and J ends lost 4 bases and 5 bases respectively, with 24 bases between them. CDR3 length: 18 residues. The germline CDR1 and CDR2 sequences are LGHNA and YSLEER. CDR3 sequence reads: CASSLNPGWERENNEQFF. CDR3 sequence (DNA): TGCGCCAGCAGCCTAAATCCGGGGTGGGAAAGGGAAAACAATGAGCAGTTCTTC.

The chain combines TRBV7-2 with TRBJ2-2; D might be TRBD2 (6 bases). The CDR3 covers 15 residues. In germline, CDR1 is SGHTA, CDR2 FQGNSA. V shed 3 bases and J shed 2 bases, with 10 bases lying between them. In nucleotides, the CDR3 is TGTGCCAGCAGCTTCGGAGGGAGTAACACCGGGGAGCTGTTTTTT. Encoded protein: CASSFGGSNTGELFF.

This rearrangement joins TRBV7-9 to TRBJ1-2, with TRBD1 identical over 9 bases. V dropped 1 base and J dropped 5; count of bases not matched to a gene: 11. CDR1 is SEHNR, CDR2 FQNEAQ, per germline (reference sequence). This CDR3 has 17 amino acids. CDR3 residues: CASSLGGQGTLRYGYTF. In DNA, the CDR3 is TGTGCCAGCAGCTTAGGGGGACAGGGAACCCTTCGATATGGCTACACCTTC.

The chain uses TRBV6-5 and TRBJ2-1; 9 positions agree with TRBD2. Germline assignment: CDR1 MNHEY and CDR2 SVGAGI. The CDR3 has 15 residues. J lost 1 base, V lost 8 bases, and 6 bases had no gene match. CDR3 sequence: CASGPLAGSYNEQFF. As DNA, the CDR3 is TGTGCCAGCGGCCCGCTAGCGGGGTCCTACAATGAGCAGTTCTTC.

This clone was picked up one time. DNA for the CDR3: TGTGCCAGTAGGGGACAGGGAGATTATCAGCCCCAGCATTTT. It yields the protein CASRGQGDYQPQHF. The chain is built from TRBV6-5 and TRBJ1-5; TRBD1 matches at 9 bases. V lost 9 bases to trimming and J lost 5 bases; unmatched junction nucleotides: 8. Germline CDR1 reads MNHEY; CDR2 reads SVGAGI. CDR3 length: 14 residues.

This chain links TRBV5-1 with TRBJ2-6, with D possibly being TRBD1 (6 bases). V lost 0 bases to trimming and J lost 4 bases, with 14 bases between them. The CDR3 is 17 residues long. CDR1 and CDR2 (germline): SGHRS, YFSETQ. The CDR3 DNA reads as TGCGCCAGCAGCTTGGGATCCTCCCAGGGGGGGGCCAACGTCCTGACTTTC. Its protein product is CASSLGSSQGGANVLTF.

The V gene is TRBV4-1, the J gene TRBJ1-2; no reliable D call. Germline V gene data show CDR1 as MGHRA and CDR2 as YSYEKL. With 1 base removed from V and 7 bases from J, the gap between germline ends came to 10 bases. This CDR3 has 13 residues. In DNA, the CDR3 is TGCGCCAGCAGCCAAGCGCCTAATCGTGGCTACACCTTC. Protein: CASSQAPNRGYTF.

This chain connects TRBV11-2 to TRBJ2-5; D may be TRBD1 or TRBD2 (5 bases each). Per germline, CDR1 SGHAT and CDR2 FQNNGV. CDR3 length equals 14 residues. V lost 5 bases, J lost 2 bases, and 12 bases lay in between. This CDR3 is CASSERDPQETQYF. CDR3 DNA sequence: TGTGCCAGCAGCGAAAGGGACCCACAAGAGACCCAGTACTTC.

The V gene is TRBV19, the J gene TRBJ2-2; D perhaps matches TRBD1 (6 bases). Germline values: CDR1 LNHDA, CDR2 SQIVND (reference sequence). Trimming took 9 bases from V and 4 from J, leaving 15 bases between them. The CDR3 is made up of 14 amino acids. The CDR3 DNA sequence: TGTGCCAGCAGTGACTGGGGGCCCACCGGGGAGCTGTTTTTT. Amino acids: CASSDWGPTGELFF.